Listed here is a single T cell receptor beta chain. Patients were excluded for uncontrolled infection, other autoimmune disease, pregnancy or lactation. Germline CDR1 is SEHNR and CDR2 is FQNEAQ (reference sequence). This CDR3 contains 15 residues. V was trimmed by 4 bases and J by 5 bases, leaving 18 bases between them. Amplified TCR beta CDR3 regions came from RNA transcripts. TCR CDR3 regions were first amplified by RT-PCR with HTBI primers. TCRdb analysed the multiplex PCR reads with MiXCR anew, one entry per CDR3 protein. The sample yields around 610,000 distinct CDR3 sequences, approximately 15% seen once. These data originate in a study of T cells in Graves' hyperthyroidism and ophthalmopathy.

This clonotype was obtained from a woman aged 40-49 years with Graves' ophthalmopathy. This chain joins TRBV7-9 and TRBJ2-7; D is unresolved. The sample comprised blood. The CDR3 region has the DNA TGTGCCAGCAGCTCCGACGCTTACTATCTCCACGAGCAGTACTTC. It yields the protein CASSSDAYYLHEQYF.